The clone carrying this T cell receptor beta chain was picked up a small number of times. This sample was taken from a study of blood T cell repertoires in COVID-19. Source study methods: The assay estimated nucleated cells by amplifying reference gene primers. Sequencing used immunoSEQ multiplex PCR; TCRdb keeps in-frame clones, though not all of them. Clone size and V and J calls were adopted from that table, with D and trimming inferred from the DNA. This sample has some 140,000 clones, with around 82% found just once. CDR3 length: 14 amino acids. Germline CDR1 SNHLY, CDR2 FYNNEI. The V gene end was trimmed by 6 bases and the J gene end by 5 bases; junction bases not matched to a gene: 7.

The genes are TRBV2 and TRBJ1-5; TRBD1 matches 7 bases. The clonotype originates from a man aged 55 to 70 with COVID-19, enrolled during active disease. The sequenced sample was peripheral blood. CDR3 sequence reads: CASRSGTAHQPQHF. In DNA, the CDR3 is TGTGCCAGCAGGTCCGGGACAGCTCATCAGCCCCAGCATTTT. The full variable domain, in which reference TRBV2 and TRBJ1-5 provide the parts outside the CDR3, is EPEVTQTPSHQVTQMGQEVILRCVPISNHLYFYWYRQILGQKVEFLVSFYNNEISEKSEIFDDQFSVERPDGSNFTLKIRSTKLEDSAMYFCASRSGTAHQPQHFGDGTRLSIL.